The rows below give T cell receptor beta chains drawn from one sample of a study of blood T cell repertoires in COVID-19. Only in-frame clones appear in the TCRdb table, and some are missing; sequencing was by immunoSEQ multiplex PCR. Of hundreds of thousands of clones listed, around nine tenths are singletons. The material sequenced was PBMCs or T cells enriched from blood (not recorded which). All receptors derive from a woman aged 55-69 years who had recovered from COVID-19. CDR3s include the opening cysteine and the closing phenylalanine or tryptophan. A D gene is named only where the DNA matches it firmly. Clone size is stated in some rows and not others, as once, few, many or a class when expanded.

CSVNRGSVTEAFF,TGCAGCGTTAACAGGGGATCGGTCACTGAAGCTTTCTTT,TRBJ1-1,TRBV29-1,-,TRBD1
CASSLVGLAFTDTQYF,TGTGCCAGCAGCTTAGTTGGACTAGCTTTCACAGATACGCAGTATTTT,TRBJ2-3,TRBV7-2,-,TRBD2
CASSRGVRNEQFF,TGTGCCAGCAGCAGGGGAGTCCGCAATGAGCAGTTCTTC,TRBJ2-1,TRBV6-5,-,-
CASSQQGAGTGELFF,TGTGCCAGCAGCCAACAGGGGGCCGGCACCGGGGAGCTGTTTTTT,TRBJ2-2,TRBV2,-,TRBD1
CASSSEGVGNTEAFF,TGTGCCAGCAGTTCAGAGGGGGTTGGGAACACTGAAGCTTTCTTT,TRBJ1-1,TRBV27,once,-
CASSLRYRTGDSETQYF,TGTGCCAGCAGCTTACGTTATAGGACAGGGGATTCTGAGACCCAGTACTTC,TRBJ2-5,TRBV7-6,-,TRBD1
CASSSSGGGYGYTF,TGTGCCAGCAGTTCCTCAGGCGGGGGCTATGGCTACACCTTC,TRBJ1-2,TRBV6-9,-,-
CASSYSRVTTGELFF,TGTGCCAGCAGTTATTCCAGGGTAACCACCGGGGAGCTGTTTTTT,TRBJ2-2,TRBV6-6,-,-
CASSGASGADTQYF,TGTGCCAGCAGTGGAGCTAGCGGGGCAGATACGCAGTATTTT,TRBJ2-3,TRBV2,-,TRBD2
CASRAGGLNTEAFF,TGTGCCAGCAGGGCCGGGGGTTTGAACACTGAAGCTTTCTTT,TRBJ1-1,TRBV6-5,many,-
CASSDRRQGGNTIYF,TGTGCCAGCAGTGACCGTCGACAGGGAGGAAACACCATATATTTT,TRBJ1-3,TRBV25-1,-,TRBD1
CASSLRKAYLWEQYF,TGTGCCAGCAGCTTGAGGAAAGCGTACCTCTGGGAGCAGTACTTC,TRBJ2-7,TRBV5-8,-,-
CASSPYLTSGGPGELFF,TGCGCCAGCAGCCCCTATCTTACTAGCGGGGGGCCCGGGGAGCTGTTTTTT,TRBJ2-2,TRBV4-1,-,TRBD2
CASSLGGGSNQPQHF,TGTGCCAGCAGCTTAGGAGGGGGAAGCAATCAGCCCCAGCATTTT,TRBJ1-5,TRBV7-2,few,-
CAWSVLREENGYTF,TGTGCCTGGAGTGTTCTTAGGGAGGAGAATGGCTACACCTTC,TRBJ1-2,TRBV30,-,-
CASSLFDRAPGELFF,TGTGCCAGCAGTCTCTTCGACAGGGCACCCGGGGAGCTGTTTTTT,TRBJ2-2,TRBV5-6,-,TRBD1
CARSLLIPGHPWETQYF,TGTGCCAGAAGCTTGCTCATTCCGGGACACCCTTGGGAGACCCAGTACTTC,TRBJ2-5,TRBV5-3,-,-
CASSPGQGGDEQYF,TGTGCCAGCAGTCCGGGACAGGGGGGCGACGAGCAGTACTTC,TRBJ2-7,TRBV27,-,TRBD1
CASSRTASGANVLTF,TGTGCCAGCAGTCGAACAGCCTCTGGGGCCAACGTCCTGACTTTC,TRBJ2-6,TRBV2,-,-
CASSPGSGGTLHF,TGCGCCAGCAGCCCTGGGTCCGGGGGGACCCTCCACTTT,TRBJ1-6,TRBV5-1,-,-